Following are 29 T cell receptor beta chains from one sample sequenced in a study of identical twins. TCRdb re-derived calls from the 5' RACE reads in MiXCR, one entry per CDR3 protein. The sample contains approximately 260,000 distinct CDR3 sequences, about 9% of which appear only once. The same sample was also used in a study of yellow fever vaccine responses in identical twins.

Material: CD8+ T cells sorted from blood. These TCRs come from a woman aged 18-29 years in good health.

V usage is TRBV5-6 and J usage is TRBJ2-2; no reliable D call. Between the trimmed V and J ends, which lost 4 bases and 5 bases, there was a span of 15 bases. Germline-derived CDR1 and CDR2 are SGHDT and YYEEEE. This CDR3 region has 15 residues. CDR3 in DNA: TGTGCCAGCAGCCGCGTTTGGGCAGGAACCGGGGAGCTGTTTTTT. Residues: CASSRVWAGTGELFF. Variable domain in full (rest from reference TRBV5-6 and TRBJ2-2): DAGVTQSPTHLIKTRGQQVTLRCSPKSGHDTVSWYQQALGQGPQFIFQYYEEEERQRGNFPDRFSGHQFPNYSSELNVNALLLGDSALYLCASSRVWAGTGELFFGEGSRLTVL.

This clonotype was seen only a few times. The chain carries TRBV25-1 and TRBJ2-7; D unclear. The CDR3 is 15 amino acids. The V and J ends lost 2 bases and 4 bases respectively, with 15 bases between them. Germline CDR1 MGHDK, CDR2 SYGVNS. This chain's CDR3 is CASSEEAAIWYEQYF. The CDR3 nucleotides are TGTGCCAGCAGTGAAGAGGCCGCCATCTGGTACGAGCAGTACTTC.

This clonotype has more than one count but fewer than ten. This chain connects TRBV10-3 to TRBJ2-5; 11 bases match TRBD2. With V trimmed by 3 bases and J by 1 base, 1 base remained unmatched. Germline values: CDR1 ENHRY, CDR2 SYGVKD. The CDR3 spans 15 residues. CDR3 bases: TGTGCCATCAGTGAAGGGACTAGCGGCCAAGAGACCCAGTACTTC. As protein: CAISEGTSGQETQYF.

The chain recombines TRBV7-9 with TRBJ2-3; D is unresolved. The CDR3 is 13 amino acids. Deletions cut 5 bases from V and 1 base from J, with 7 bases between. Per the germline V gene, CDR1 is SEHNR and CDR2 is FQNEAQ (reference sequence). The CDR3 DNA reads as TGTGCCAGCAGCGACCTAGGCACAGATACGCAGTATTTT. Translated: CASSDLGTDTQYF.

About this clonotype itself: Given a much more abundant clone one base away, this may be a read error. This chain links TRBV6-5 with TRBJ2-7; possible D gene TRBD2, 5 bases. CDR3 length: 14 residues. Germline loops: CDR1 MNHEY, CDR2 SVGAGI. V gave up 4 bases and J gave up 2 bases, with 12 bases separating them. The DNA of the CDR3 is TGTGCCAGCAGTTCCGGGATTAGTACCTACGAGCAGTACTTC. Protein product: CASSSGISTYEQYF.

The J gene is TRBJ2-5, the V gene TRBV6-5; perhaps TRBD1 as D (6 bases). CDR3 length equals 14 residues. The ends were cut back, 5 bases at V and 5 bases at J, with 15 bases in the middle. Looked up from germline, CDR1 is MNHEY and CDR2 is SVGAGI. CDR3 protein: CASSNHRDEETQYF. The CDR3 coding sequence is TGTGCCAGCAGTAACCACAGGGATGAGGAGACCCAGTACTTC.

At least ten counts were recorded for this clonotype. The chain couples TRBV2 to TRBJ2-1; TRBD1 matches 8 bases. V shed 1 base, J shed 7 bases, and the junction held 3 bases outside the gene matches. The CDR3 spans 14 residues. Germline V gives CDR1 SNHLY, CDR2 FYNNEI. DNA of the CDR3: TGTGCCAGCAGTGAAGGGACAGGGATAAATGAGCAGTTCTTC. This translates into CASSEGTGINEQFF.

This clonotype was counted at least ten times. V is TRBV28 and J is TRBJ2-7; TRBD1 matches 10 bases. The CDR3 consists of 17 residues. V shed 3 bases, J shed 0 bases, and the junction held 8 bases outside the gene matches. Germline V lookup: CDR1 MDHEN, CDR2 SYDVKM. DNA for the CDR3: TGTGCCAGCAGTTTTGTGACAGGGGGCCCTAACTCCTACGAGCAGTACTTC. Translated, it gives CASSFVTGGPNSYEQYF.

The chain uses TRBV27 and TRBJ2-7; the D gene is possibly TRBD2 (5 bases). Trimming took off 5 bases at V and 6 bases at J, with 17 bases between the two ends. Germline V gene data show CDR1 as MNHEY and CDR2 as SMNVEV (reference sequence). The CDR3 runs to 14 residues. The CDR3: CASSLLVEAGEQYF. DNA of the CDR3: TGTGCCAGCAGTCTACTAGTAGAAGCTGGCGAGCAGTACTTC.

The V and J genes are TRBV4-1 and TRBJ2-1, with 14 positions matching TRBD2. Looked up from germline, CDR1 is MGHRA and CDR2 is YSYEKL. V shed 2 bases, J shed 10 bases, and the junction held 7 bases outside the gene matches. This CDR3 is built from 16 residues. The CDR3 DNA reads as TGCGCCAGCAGCCAATCTGGGACTAGCGGGGGACGAGAGCAGTTCTTC. Amino acids: CASSQSGTSGGREQFF.

In its sample, this clonotype ranks as medium-sized. The chain employs TRBV11-2 and TRBJ1-6; D is perhaps TRBD1 (5 bases). With 8 bases removed from V and 13 bases from J, the gap between germline ends came to 9 bases. This CDR3 region has 10 residues. Germline-derived CDR1 and CDR2 are SGHAT and FQNNGV. The CDR3, as DNA: TGTGCCAGCGGGGGTTACCCCCTCCACTTT. The encoded protein is CASGGYPLHF.

This clonotype was detected ten times or more. The J gene is TRBJ2-7, the V gene TRBV27, with D unresolved. Trimming took off 3 bases at V and 1 base at J, with 7 bases between the two ends. CDR1 is MNHEY and CDR2 is SMNVEV in the germline V gene (reference sequence). The CDR3 is 13 residues long. The CDR3 loop is CASSFKGSYEQYF. CDR3 DNA: TGTGCCAGCAGTTTCAAGGGATCCTACGAGCAGTACTTC.

The chain is built from TRBV2 and TRBJ2-3, with D perhaps assigned TRBD1 or TRBD2 (6 bases each). The ends were cut back, 6 bases at V and 5 bases at J, with 21 bases in the middle. Germline loops: CDR1 SNHLY, CDR2 FYNNEI. The CDR3 has 16 residues. This chain's CDR3 is CASRKGDSVIGDTQYF. The CDR3 nucleotides are TGTGCCAGCAGGAAGGGGGACTCCGTAATAGGAGATACGCAGTATTTT.

Only a few counts were recorded for this clonotype. This rearrangement joins TRBV27 to TRBJ2-2; the D gene could be TRBD1 or TRBD2 (6 bases each). The CDR3 is made up of 16 amino acids. Trimming took off 4 bases at V and 3 bases at J, with 15 bases between the two ends. Germline lookup yields CDR1 MNHEY and CDR2 SMNVEV (reference sequence). The CDR3 protein is CASSYGPGADTGELFF. CDR3 coding DNA: TGTGCCAGCAGTTATGGCCCGGGGGCCGACACCGGGGAGCTGTTTTTT.

This clonotype was detected ten times or more. The V gene is TRBV29-1, the J gene TRBJ2-2; tentative D call: TRBD1 (5 bases). The CDR3 is 14 amino acids. Germline assignment: CDR1 SQVTM and CDR2 ANQGSEA. The V end lost 4 bases, the J end lost 6 bases, and 15 bases lay between the germline ends. This CDR3 is CSVGGEEWSGELFF. The DNA of the CDR3 is TGCAGCGTTGGGGGCGAGGAGTGGTCCGGGGAGCTGTTTTTT.

This clonotype occurred many times. The chain employs TRBV7-8 and TRBJ2-1; D is perhaps TRBD2 (6 bases). Germline CDR1 and CDR2: SGHVS and FQNEAQ. This CDR3 comprises 14 residues. Trimming left V 3 bases short and J 6 bases short, with 12 bases between. CDR3 sequence (DNA): TGTGCCAGCAGCTTGGGGCAGGGAGGCAATGAGCAGTTCTTC. Translated, it gives CASSLGQGGNEQFF.

Remarks on this clonotype: It may be a read error: a sequence one base away is much more abundant. This chain uses TRBV29-1 with TRBJ2-7; perhaps TRBD2 as D (5 bases). This CDR3 spans 12 amino acids. V was trimmed by 6 bases and J by 1 base, leaving 10 bases between them. Germline CDR1 is SQVTM and CDR2 is ANQGSEA. The CDR3 sequence is CSVRTESYEQYF. CDR3 coding DNA: TGCAGCGTGAGGACTGAATCCTACGAGCAGTACTTC.

The genes are TRBV20-1 and TRBJ2-7; maybe TRBD1 (5 bases). This CDR3 is built from 11 residues. CDR1 and CDR2 (germline): DFQATT, SNEGSKA (reference sequence). V gave up 5 bases and J gave up 6 bases, with 11 bases separating them. The CDR3 here is CSAPSGIEQYF. Here the CDR3 DNA reads TGCAGTGCTCCCTCAGGGATCGAGCAGTACTTC.

The chain is built from TRBV29-1 and TRBJ1-2; the D gene is possibly TRBD1 (5 bases). The CDR3 has 11 amino acids. V dropped 5 bases and J dropped 8 bases, with 12 bases sitting between them. Germline CDR1 is SQVTM and CDR2 is ANQGSEA. The CDR3 sequence is CSVPLRDGYTF. CDR3 nucleotide sequence: TGCAGCGTTCCCCTCAGGGACGGCTACACCTTC.

The sample holds a few counts of this clonotype. This chain uses TRBV25-1 with TRBJ2-3; a weak D match, TRBD1 (5 bases). The germline V gene encodes CDR1 MGHDK and CDR2 SYGVNS. This CDR3 has 14 residues. Trimming shortened V by 10 bases and J by 2 bases, and 16 bases separated the two germline ends. CDR3 sequence (DNA): TGTGCCACCCGCGGCCCAGGGTACACAGATACGCAGTATTTT. It yields the protein CATRGPGYTDTQYF.

This clonotype showed up just a few times. The chain is built from TRBV20-1 and TRBJ2-5; D unclear. V was clipped by 1 base and J by 2 bases, with 8 bases between them. The CDR3 runs to 13 residues. Germline V CDR1 and CDR2: DFQATT, SNEGSKA (reference sequence). The CDR3 region is CSARGGAQETQYF. CDR3 coding DNA: TGCAGTGCTAGAGGAGGAGCTCAAGAGACCCAGTACTTC.

The V call is TRBV20-1, the J call TRBJ2-7; D call uncertain. Germline V gene data show CDR1 as DFQATT and CDR2 as SNEGSKA (reference sequence). V was trimmed by 0 bases and J by 0 bases, leaving 18 bases between them. The CDR3 is 17 amino acids. The CDR3: CSARDLFSGLPSYEQYF. CDR3 coding DNA: TGCAGTGCTAGAGATCTCTTCAGTGGCTTACCCTCCTACGAGCAGTACTTC.

This clonotype has only one observation. The rearrangement links TRBV4-2 to TRBJ2-1; D is possibly TRBD2 (6 bases). CDR3 length equals 12 residues. CDR1 and CDR2 from the germline V gene are LGHNA and YNFKEQ. Trimming left V 1 base short and J 12 bases short, with 10 bases between. The CDR3 loop reads CASSQVGSGQFF. In DNA, the CDR3 is TGTGCCAGCAGCCAAGTGGGTAGCGGGCAGTTCTTC.

The gene calls are TRBV7-3 and TRBJ2-3; D uncertain. CDR3 length: 12 residues. CDR1 is SGHTA, CDR2 FQGTGA, per germline. V was trimmed by 5 bases and J by 6 bases, leaving 9 bases between them. The CDR3 sequence: CASSARRDTQYF. The CDR3 DNA sequence: TGTGCCAGCAGCGCGAGGCGGGATACGCAGTATTTT.

J is TRBJ2-3 and V is TRBV29-1; TRBD1 matches 10 bases. The CDR3 spans 16 residues. CDR1 is SQVTM, CDR2 ANQGSEA, per germline. Trimming cost V 0 bases and J 4 bases; bases outside gene matches: 7. Here the CDR3 DNA reads TGCAGCGTTGAAGATCTCGGGACAGGGGACCCAGATACGCAGTATTTT. This translates into CSVEDLGTGDPDTQYF.

This sequence joins TRBV20-1 and TRBJ1-6; D ambiguous. CDR1 and CDR2 (germline): DFQATT, SNEGSKA (reference sequence). CDR3 size: 14 residues. Trimming removed 5 bases at V and 5 bases at J, with 13 bases between. The CDR3 DNA follows: TGCAGTGCTGAACCACCGGTTGATAATTCACCCCTCCACTTT. This encodes CSAEPPVDNSPLHF.

The table lists this clonotype with many counts. The gene calls are TRBV28 and TRBJ2-7, with no clear D. This CDR3 has 12 amino acids. Trimming removed 3 bases from V and 3 bases from J, with 6 bases in between. CDR1 is MDHEN and CDR2 is SYDVKM in the germline V gene. The CDR3 sequence is CASSLDDYEQYF. For the CDR3, the DNA is TGTGCCAGCAGTTTGGACGACTACGAGCAGTACTTC.

This clonotype has at least ten counts. This chain connects TRBV15 to TRBJ2-4; perhaps TRBD1 as D (5 bases). Trimming removed 5 bases at V and 1 base at J, with 12 bases between. The CDR3 extends over 15 amino acids. The germline gives CDR1 LNHNV, CDR2 YYDKDF (reference sequence). The CDR3 DNA reads TGTGCCACCAGCGAGGTAGGGGCGGCCAAAAACATTCAGTACTTC. Encoded protein: CATSEVGAAKNIQYF.

This clonotype has only a few counts. The gene calls are TRBV29-1 and TRBJ2-7; no reliable D call. Deletions cut 0 bases from V and 5 bases from J, with 5 bases between. The V gene's germline CDR1 is SQVTM and CDR2 ANQGSEA. The CDR3 runs to 11 residues. CDR3 region: CSVEDRNEQYF. The CDR3 DNA sequence: TGCAGCGTTGAAGATAGAAACGAGCAGTACTTC.